The 14 T cell receptor beta chains presented below share a single source sample, sequenced in a study of radiotherapy plus CTLA-4 blockade in lung cancer. Measured with immunoSEQ multiplex PCR; TCRdb has only the in-frame clones, and not every one. The data hold 65,000 to 100,000 clones, with roughly four fifths observed a single time. The source was peripheral blood, collected from a patient treated with radiotherapy plus ipilimumab. These receptors were collected from a human donor with non-small cell lung cancer who had stable disease on radiotherapy plus ipilimumab.

The chain uses TRBV5-6 and TRBJ1-1; D unresolved. CDR1 SGHDT and CDR2 YYEEEE come from the germline V gene. The ends were cut back, 4 bases at V and 7 bases at J, with 14 bases in the middle. The CDR3 extends over 13 amino acids. This CDR3 reads CASSPDGRNEAFF. Here the CDR3 DNA reads TGTGCCAGCAGCCCCGACGGAAGGAATGAAGCTTTCTTT.

This clone appeared a few times. The chain combines TRBV29-1 with TRBJ2-7, with D uncertain. The CDR3 runs 11 residues. The V end was cut by 4 bases, the J end by 3 bases, with 7 bases between. Germline CDR1 reads SQVTM; CDR2 reads ANQGSEA. The CDR3, as DNA: TGCAGCGTTGGAAAGGGCTACGAGCAGTACTTC. It specifies CSVGKGYEQYF.

This clone has a single count. The chain joins TRBV13 to TRBJ2-6; 9 bases align to TRBD1. The CDR3 is made up of 19 amino acids. Trimming at V came to 3 bases and at J to 2 bases, leaving 11 bases not matched to a gene. Germline V CDR1 and CDR2: PRHDT, FYEKMQ (reference sequence). Written as DNA, the CDR3 is TGTGCCAGCAGCTTGATTTCCGGGACAGGGTATACTGGGGCCAACGTCCTGACTTTC. It is translated as CASSLISGTGYTGANVLTF. Full variable domain (remainder filled in from reference TRBV13 and TRBJ2-6): AAGVIQSPRHLIKEKRETATLKCYPIPRHDTVYWYQQGPGQDPQFLISFYEKMQSDKGSIPDRFSAQQFSDYHSELNMSSLELGDSALYFCASSLISGTGYTGANVLTFGAGSRLTVL.

V and J are TRBV5-1 and TRBJ2-7; possibly TRBD1 for D (6 bases). The germline gives CDR1 SGHRS, CDR2 YFSETQ. This CDR3 region has 12 residues. Trimming left V 4 bases short and J 6 bases short, with 11 bases between. For the CDR3, the DNA is TGCGCCAGCAGCACGGACAGTGGCGAGCAGTACTTC. Its translation is CASSTDSGEQYF.

The chain carries TRBV7-9 and TRBJ2-5; the D gene is possibly TRBD1 (5 bases). Germline lookup yields CDR1 SEHNR and CDR2 FQNEAQ (reference sequence). V was cut by 4 bases and J by 1 base, with 7 bases left in between. The CDR3 has 13 amino acids. The CDR3 here is CASSSTAQETQYF. The CDR3 nucleotides are TGTGCCAGCAGCTCGACAGCCCAAGAGACCCAGTACTTC.

The CDR3 DNA follows: TGTGCCAGCAGTGAATACGGAGACGGTGAAAAACTGTTTTTT. This codes for CASSEYGDGEKLFF. The chain has TRBV6-1 and TRBJ1-4, with D hard to call. The CDR3 extends over 14 amino acids. Trimming took 2 bases from V and 7 from J, leaving 11 bases between them. Germline V lookup: CDR1 MNHNS, CDR2 SASEGT.

CDR3: CASRGLAGVTYEQYF. CDR3 nucleotides: TGTGCCAGCAGGGGACTAGCGGGAGTAACGTACGAGCAGTACTTC. The rearrangement joins TRBV11-2 to TRBJ2-7, with 14 positions matching TRBD2. The CDR3 totals 15 residues. Per the germline V gene, CDR1 is SGHAT and CDR2 is FQNNGV. Trimming took 6 bases from V and 4 from J; bases not matched to a gene: 5.

CDR3 nucleotide sequence: TGTGCCAGCTCACCATCACAGGGCGCTAATGAAAAACTGTTTTTT. Its translation: CASSPSQGANEKLFF. The chain combines TRBV18 with TRBJ1-4; maybe TRBD1 (6 bases). Germline V lookup: CDR1 KGHSH, CDR2 LQKENI. V gave up 2 bases and J gave up 3 bases, with 10 bases separating them. The CDR3 covers 15 residues.

The rearrangement links TRBV7-6 to TRBJ2-7, with 11 nucleotides matching TRBD2. The CDR3 is 15 amino acids. Germline CDR1 SGHVS, CDR2 FNYEAQ. Trimming removed 5 bases from V and 4 bases from J; junction bases left unmatched: 7. CDR3 sequence reads: CASSRLLAGEYEQYF. For the CDR3, the DNA is TGTGCCAGCAGCAGACTACTAGCGGGGGAATACGAGCAGTACTTC.

The chain recombines TRBV5-3 with TRBJ1-2; D is ambiguous. TRBV5-3 is identified as an open reading frame with a role that is uncertain. The CDR3 spans 14 residues. Trimming cost V 2 bases and J 2 bases, with 10 bases left between them. In DNA form, the CDR3 reads TGTGCCAGAAGCTTTGGCAGGTCAAACTATGGCTACACCTTC. The encoded protein is CARSFGRSNYGYTF.

The chain has TRBV30 and TRBJ2-3, with D possibly being TRBD1 (6 bases). This CDR3 spans 14 amino acids. The germline V gene encodes CDR1 GTSNPN and CDR2 SVGIG (reference sequence). V was shortened by 0 bases and J by 1 base, with 8 bases between the two germline ends. The CDR3 DNA is TGTGCCTGGAGTGTCAAGGGGGGCACAGATACGCAGTATTTT. Translation: CAWSVKGGTDTQYF.

This clone was recorded once. The chain carries TRBV10-1 and TRBJ2-3; tentatively, D is TRBD2 (5 bases). The V end lost 4 bases, the J end lost 3 bases, and 14 bases lay between the germline ends. Per the germline V gene, CDR1 is WNHNN and CDR2 is SYGVQD (reference sequence). This CDR3 has 15 amino acids. The CDR3 DNA reads as TGCGCCAGCAGTGCGAGTGTGAGAGGGACAGATACGCAGTATTTT. Amino acid sequence: CASSASVRGTDTQYF.

Details on this clone: The junction departs from germline at one end; a sequencing error may be responsible. The chain links TRBV10-3 to TRBJ2-1; TRBD2 might be the D (8 bases). CDR1 is ENHRY, CDR2 SYGVKD, per germline. This CDR3 is built from 15 residues. The CDR3 reads CAISPGGDRLNEQLF. The CDR3 DNA sequence: TGTGCCATCAGCCCCGGGGGGGACAGACTCAATGAGCAGCTCTTC.

This clone has a handful of counts. The chain recombines TRBV5-1 with TRBJ2-5, with TRBD2 identical over 10 bases. Trimming cost V 2 bases and J 3 bases; bases outside gene matches: 1. CDR3 length: 14 amino acids. Germline V CDR1 and CDR2: SGHRS, YFSETQ. CDR3 sequence reads: CASSFTSGKETQYF. The CDR3 DNA sequence: TGCGCCAGCAGCTTTACTAGCGGGAAAGAGACCCAGTACTTC.